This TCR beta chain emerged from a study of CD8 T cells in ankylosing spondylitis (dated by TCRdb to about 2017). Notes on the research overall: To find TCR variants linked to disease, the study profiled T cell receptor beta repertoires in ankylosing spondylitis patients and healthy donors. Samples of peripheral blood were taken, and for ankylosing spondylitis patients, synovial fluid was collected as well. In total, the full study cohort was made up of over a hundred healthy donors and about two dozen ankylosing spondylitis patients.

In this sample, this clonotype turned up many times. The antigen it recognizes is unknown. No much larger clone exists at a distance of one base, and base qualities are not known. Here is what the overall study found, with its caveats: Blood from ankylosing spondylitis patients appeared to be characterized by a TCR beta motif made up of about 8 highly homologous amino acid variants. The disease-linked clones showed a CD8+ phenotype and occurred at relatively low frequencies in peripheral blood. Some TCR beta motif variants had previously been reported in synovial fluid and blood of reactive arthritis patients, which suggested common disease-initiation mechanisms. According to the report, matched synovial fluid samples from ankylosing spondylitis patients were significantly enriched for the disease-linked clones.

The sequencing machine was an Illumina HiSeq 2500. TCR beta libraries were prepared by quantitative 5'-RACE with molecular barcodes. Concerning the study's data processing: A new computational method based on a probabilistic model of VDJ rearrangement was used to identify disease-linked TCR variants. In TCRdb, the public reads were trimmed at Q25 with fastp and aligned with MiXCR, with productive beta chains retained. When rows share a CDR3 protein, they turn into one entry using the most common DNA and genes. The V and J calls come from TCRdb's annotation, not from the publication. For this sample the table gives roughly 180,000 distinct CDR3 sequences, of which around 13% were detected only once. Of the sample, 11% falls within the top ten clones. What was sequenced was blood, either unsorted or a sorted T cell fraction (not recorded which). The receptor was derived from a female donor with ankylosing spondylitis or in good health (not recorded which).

The bases are TGTGCCAGCAGTTACTCGGTCCATTCCTACACCTTC. Its translation reads: CASSYSVHSYTF. This chain joins TRBV6-2 or TRBV6-3 to TRBJ1-2, with the D gene call left open. Based on the germline V gene, the CDR1 and CDR2 sequences are MNHEY and SVGEGT. Cut back by 0 bases and 10 bases, the V and J ends lie 9 bases apart. Including the terminal cysteine and phenylalanine, the CDR3 comprises 12 residues. Only the CDR3 part of the read is kept: 36 bases, read in frame from the first base.